The 16 T cell receptor beta chains below all came from one sample that was sequenced in a study of CDR3 diversity in severe acne. TCRdb analysed the PCR reads with MiXCR anew, one entry per CDR3 protein. The sample shows more than 85,000 distinct CDR3 sequences, around 53% of them seen only once. The sample consisted of blood. These receptors were obtained from a male donor with acne.

This clonotype was seen many times. The gene calls are TRBV29-1 and TRBJ1-4; TRBD1 matches at 8 bases. V shed 4 bases, J shed 8 bases, and the junction held 9 bases outside the gene matches. The germline V gene has CDR1 SQVTM and CDR2 ANQGSEA. CDR3 length: 14 residues. The CDR3 loop is CSVASGTGGEKLFF. The CDR3 coding sequence is TGCAGCGTTGCATCCGGGACAGGAGGGGAAAAACTGTTTTTT.

The CDR3 protein is CARRVDRGRSGANVLTF. As DNA, the CDR3 is TGTGCCAGAAGGGTGGACAGGGGGCGATCTGGGGCCAACGTCCTGACTTTC. The chain recombines TRBV2 with TRBJ2-6; TRBD1 matches 11 bases. The CDR3 runs to 17 residues. Germline V gene lookup returns CDR1 SNHLY and CDR2 FYNNEI. V trimming: 9 bases; J trimming: 1 base; junction bases outside the gene matches: 8.

The chain uses TRBV24-1 and TRBJ2-1, with D possibly TRBD2 on 6 matching bases. In germline, CDR1 is KGHDR, CDR2 SFDVKD. The V end lost 5 bases, the J end lost 2 bases, and 9 bases lay between the germline ends. This CDR3 contains 14 residues. The CDR3 loop is CATSARGTYNEQFF. The CDR3 DNA reads as TGTGCCACCAGTGCCCGGGGGACCTACAATGAGCAGTTCTTC.

This chain connects TRBV10-3 to TRBJ2-5, with D possibly matching TRBD1 (5 bases). CDR3 length: 14 amino acids. Germline V CDR1 and CDR2: ENHRY, SYGVKD. V was cut by 2 bases and J by 5 bases, with 12 bases left in between. The CDR3 here is CAISERGPVETQYF. The DNA of the CDR3 is TGTGCCATCAGTGAGAGGGGCCCCGTGGAGACCCAGTACTTC.

The V call is TRBV10-2, the J call TRBJ1-5, with D perhaps matching TRBD1 (5 bases). This CDR3 is 13 amino acids long. V shed 2 bases and J shed 7 bases, with 9 bases lying between them. The germline CDR1 and CDR2 sequences are WSHSY and SAAADI. CDR3 region: CASSEGARQPQHF. The CDR3 DNA is TGCGCCAGCAGTGAGGGGGCGCGGCAGCCCCAGCATTTT.

Worth noting for this clonotype: The junction departs from germline at one end; a sequencing error may be responsible. The chain couples TRBV28 to TRBJ1-5, with no clear D. Germline V gene lookup returns CDR1 MDHEN and CDR2 SYDVKM. This CDR3 has 12 residues. Here the CDR3 DNA reads TGTGCCGGCAGTTTTGACAATCAGCCCCAGCATTTT. Residues: CAGSFDNQPQHF.

The chain joins TRBV11-2 to TRBJ2-6; tentatively, D is TRBD1 or TRBD2 (5 bases each). The CDR3 is 15 amino acids. Trimming removed 6 bases at V and 1 base at J, with 10 bases between. Germline assignment: CDR1 SGHAT and CDR2 FQNNGV. The CDR3 reads CASSQGRSGANVLTF. CDR3 bases: TGTGCCAGCAGTCAGGGACGTTCTGGGGCCAACGTCCTGACTTTC.

The chain employs TRBV19 and TRBJ1-2, with D perhaps TRBD1 (5 bases). CDR3 size: 17 residues. V was clipped by 1 base and J by 8 bases, with 23 bases between them. Germline V gene data show CDR1 as LNHDA and CDR2 as SQIVND (reference sequence). The CDR3 DNA reads TGTGCCAGTAGTATAGCTCCCGGGGCTCCCTCCGGAAGGGGCTACACCTTC. It encodes CASSIAPGAPSGRGYTF.

V gene TRBV10-1 combines with J gene TRBJ2-7; either TRBD1 or TRBD2 may fit D (6 bases each). The CDR3 loop spans 14 amino acids. Germline CDR1 is WNHNN and CDR2 is SYGVQD (reference sequence). V lost 0 bases to trimming and J lost 5 bases, with 11 bases between them. This chain's CDR3 is CASSESGGMDEQYF. CDR3 in DNA: TGCGCCAGCAGTGAGTCGGGGGGCATGGACGAGCAGTACTTC.

This clonotype was observed a few times. The V call is TRBV10-3, the J call TRBJ2-2; D possibly corresponds to TRBD1 (6 bases). Trimming took off 2 bases at V and 7 bases at J, with 11 bases between the two ends. The CDR3 has 14 residues. Germline V gene lookup returns CDR1 ENHRY and CDR2 SYGVKD. The CDR3 DNA reads as TGTGCCATCAGTGAGACAGGGTCGGACGGGGAGCTGTTTTTT. This sequence encodes CAISETGSDGELFF.

The chain is built from TRBV7-9 and TRBJ2-5; 7 bases map to TRBD1. Germline loops: CDR1 SEHNR, CDR2 FQNEAQ (reference sequence). V shed 11 bases and J 5 bases; nucleotides not matched to a gene: 5. CDR3 length: 11 amino acids. The DNA of the CDR3 is TGTGCCGGACAGACAGGGGAGACCCAGTACTTC. The encoded protein is CAGQTGETQYF.

This clonotype is judged medium-sized. The chain is built from TRBV2 and TRBJ2-5; 9 bases line up with TRBD2. The CDR3 runs to 14 residues. CDR1 SNHLY and CDR2 FYNNEI come from the germline V gene. V lost 6 bases to trimming and J lost 4 bases; unmatched junction nucleotides: 6. In DNA form, the CDR3 reads TGTGCCAGCAGCGGGACTAGCATGAGAGAGACCCAGTACTTC. Encoded protein: CASSGTSMRETQYF.

The chain uses TRBV24-1 and TRBJ1-2, with D perhaps TRBD1 (5 bases). Germline CDR1 reads KGHDR; CDR2 reads SFDVKD. Trimming removed 5 bases at V and 3 bases at J, with 9 bases between. The CDR3 is made up of 13 amino acids. CDR3 sequence reads: CATSAGAYYGYTF. CDR3 DNA sequence: TGTGCCACCAGTGCCGGGGCGTACTATGGCTACACCTTC.

A single count supports this clonotype. Because the CDR3's place on the DNA is in doubt, the DNA is left out and the CDR3 is given as listed by TCRdb. The J gene is TRBJ2-2, the V gene TRBV5-1; the DNA was not used to check the table's D call, TRBD1. From its first to its last residue, the CDR3 has 23 amino acids. Looked up from germline, CDR1 is SGHRS and CDR2 is YFSETQ. This chain's CDR3 is CASSLADVTYEQYFGPGTGELFF.

The rearrangement uses TRBV20-1 and TRBJ2-7; 7 bases align to TRBD1. The V gene end was trimmed by 6 bases and the J gene end by 2 bases; junction bases not matched to a gene: 7. The CDR3 runs to 13 residues. Germline-derived CDR1 and CDR2 are DFQATT and SNEGSKA (reference sequence). For the CDR3, the DNA is TGCAGTGCCACGAGCACAGGGGCCTACGAGCAGTACTTC. It yields the protein CSATSTGAYEQYF.

This clonotype was detected only a few times. This rearrangement joins TRBV20-1 to TRBJ2-1, with TRBD2 matching over 12 bases. J lost 4 bases, V lost 0 bases, and 10 bases had no gene match. CDR3 length: 18 amino acids. Germline values: CDR1 DFQATT, CDR2 SNEGSKA (reference sequence). The CDR3 nucleotides read TGCAGTGCTAGAGATGTAACTAGCGGGAGGTCCACTTACAATGAGCAGTTCTTC. Residues: CSARDVTSGRSTYNEQFF.